These 4 T cell receptor beta chains share one sample of origin, sequenced in a study of blood T cell repertoires in COVID-19. The assay was immunoSEQ multiplex PCR, and TCRdb's table has in-frame clones only and misses some. The repertoire has approximately 200,000 clones, about 85% of them found once; the top ten carry more than 1.5%. The sequenced sample was peripheral blood. These receptors were obtained from a man aged 70 or older with acute or convalescent COVID-19.

V and J are TRBV25-1 and TRBJ2-7, with D tentatively TRBD2 (6 bases). Deletions cut 5 bases from V and 2 bases from J, with 13 bases between. In germline, CDR1 is MGHDK, CDR2 SYGVNS. This CDR3 has 14 residues. Here the CDR3 reads CASSPGGAAYEQYF. The CDR3 nucleotides read TGTGCCAGCAGTCCCGGGGGAGCTGCCTACGAGCAGTACTTC.

This clone is a singleton in its sample. V gene TRBV30 combines with J gene TRBJ1-2, with no clear D. Per germline, CDR1 GTSNPN and CDR2 SVGIG (reference sequence). The CDR3 totals 12 residues. Between the trimmed V and J ends, which lost 2 bases and 3 bases, there was a span of 7 bases. The CDR3 region is CAWSPPHYGYTF. The CDR3 nucleotides are TGTGCCTGGAGTCCCCCTCACTATGGCTACACCTTC.

This clone was seen only once. V and J are TRBV27 and TRBJ1-1; D unclear. The CDR3 has 12 residues. Germline lookup yields CDR1 MNHEY and CDR2 SMNVEV (reference sequence). Trimming removed 3 bases at V and 8 bases at J, with 10 bases between. DNA for the CDR3: TGTGCCAGCAGTTTTTATGGGCAAGAAGCTTTCTTT. Translation gives CASSFYGQEAFF.

This clone was counted a few times. The gene calls are TRBV6-5 and TRBJ2-7; a weak D match, TRBD2 (5 bases). Germline V lookup: CDR1 MNHEY, CDR2 SVGAGI. Deletions cut 6 bases from V and 6 bases from J, with 15 bases between. CDR3 size: 13 residues. The CDR3 region is CASSQAPEGEQYF. The CDR3 DNA reads TGTGCCAGCAGCCAGGCCCCCGAGGGCGAGCAGTACTTC.